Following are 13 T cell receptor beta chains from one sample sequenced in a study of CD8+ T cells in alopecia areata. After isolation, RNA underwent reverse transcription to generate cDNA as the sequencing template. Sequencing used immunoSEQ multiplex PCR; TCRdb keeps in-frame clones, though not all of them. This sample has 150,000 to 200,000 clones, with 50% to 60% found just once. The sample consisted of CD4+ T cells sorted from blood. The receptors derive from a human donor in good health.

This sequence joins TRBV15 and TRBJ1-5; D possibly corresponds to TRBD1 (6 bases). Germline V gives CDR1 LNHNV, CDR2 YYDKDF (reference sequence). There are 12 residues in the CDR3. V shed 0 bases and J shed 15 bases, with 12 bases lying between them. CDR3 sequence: CATSRDEQGMHF. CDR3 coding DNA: TGTGCCACCAGCAGAGATGAACAGGGTATGCATTTT.

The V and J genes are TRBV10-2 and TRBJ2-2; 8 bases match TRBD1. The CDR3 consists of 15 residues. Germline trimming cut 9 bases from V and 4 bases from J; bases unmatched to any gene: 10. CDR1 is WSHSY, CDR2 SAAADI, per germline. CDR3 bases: TGCGCCAGTCTCAAACATCAGGGGGCCACCGGGGAGCTGTTTTTT. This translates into CASLKHQGATGELFF.

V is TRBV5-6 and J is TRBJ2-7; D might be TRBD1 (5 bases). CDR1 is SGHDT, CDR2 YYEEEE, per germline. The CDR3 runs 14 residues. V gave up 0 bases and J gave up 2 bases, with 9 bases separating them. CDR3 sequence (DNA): TGTGCCAGCAGCTTGGACAGGACAACCTACGAGCAGTACTTC. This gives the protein CASSLDRTTYEQYF.

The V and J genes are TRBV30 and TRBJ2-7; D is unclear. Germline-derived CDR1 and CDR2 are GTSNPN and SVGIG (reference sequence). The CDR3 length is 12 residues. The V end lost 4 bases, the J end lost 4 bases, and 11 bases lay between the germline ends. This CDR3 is CAWNFGQYEQYF. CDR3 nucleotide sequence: TGTGCCTGGAATTTTGGCCAATACGAGCAGTACTTC.

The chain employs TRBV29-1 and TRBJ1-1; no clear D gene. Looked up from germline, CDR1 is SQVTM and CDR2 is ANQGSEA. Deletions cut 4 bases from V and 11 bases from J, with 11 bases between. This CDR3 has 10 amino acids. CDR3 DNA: TGCAGCGTTGCGGAGCCCAGGGCTTTCTTT. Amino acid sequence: CSVAEPRAFF. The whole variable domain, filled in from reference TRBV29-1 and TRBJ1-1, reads SAVISQKPSRDICQRGTSLTIQCQVDSQVTMMFWYRQQPGQSLTLIATANQGSEATYESGFVIDKFPISRPNLTFSTLTVSNMSPEDSSIYLCSVAEPRAFFGQGTRLTVV.

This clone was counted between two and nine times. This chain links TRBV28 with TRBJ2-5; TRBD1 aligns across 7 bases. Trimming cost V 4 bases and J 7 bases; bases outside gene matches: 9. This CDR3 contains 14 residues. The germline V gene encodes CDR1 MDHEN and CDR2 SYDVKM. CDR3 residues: CASSSTTGFGTQYF. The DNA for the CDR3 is TGTGCCAGCAGTTCCACGACAGGGTTTGGGACCCAGTACTTC.

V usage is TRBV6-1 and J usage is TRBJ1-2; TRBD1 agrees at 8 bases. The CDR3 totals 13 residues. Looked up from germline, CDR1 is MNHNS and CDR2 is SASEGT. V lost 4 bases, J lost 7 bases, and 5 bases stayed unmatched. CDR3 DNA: TGTGCCAGCAGTGCAGGCAGGGGGCTTGGCTACACCTTC. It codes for CASSAGRGLGYTF.

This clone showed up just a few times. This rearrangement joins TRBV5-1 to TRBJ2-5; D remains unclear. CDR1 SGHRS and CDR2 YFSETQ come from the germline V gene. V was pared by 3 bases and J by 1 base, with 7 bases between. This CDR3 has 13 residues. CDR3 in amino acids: CASSSRFQETQYF. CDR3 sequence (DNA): TGCGCCAGCAGCTCGAGATTCCAAGAGACCCAGTACTTC.

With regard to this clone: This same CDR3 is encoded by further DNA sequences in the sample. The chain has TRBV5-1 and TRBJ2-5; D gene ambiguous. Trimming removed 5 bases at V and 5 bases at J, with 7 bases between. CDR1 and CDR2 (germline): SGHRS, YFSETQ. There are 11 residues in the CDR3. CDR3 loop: CASSFGETQYF. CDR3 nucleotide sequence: TGCGCCAGCAGTTTTGGGGAGACCCAGTACTTC. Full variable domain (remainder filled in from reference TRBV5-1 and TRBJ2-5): KAGVTQTPRYLIKTRGQQVTLSCSPISGHRSVSWYQQTPGQGLQFLFEYFSETQRNKGNFPGRFSGRQFSNSRSEMNVSTLELGDSALYLCASSFGETQYFGPGTRLLVL.

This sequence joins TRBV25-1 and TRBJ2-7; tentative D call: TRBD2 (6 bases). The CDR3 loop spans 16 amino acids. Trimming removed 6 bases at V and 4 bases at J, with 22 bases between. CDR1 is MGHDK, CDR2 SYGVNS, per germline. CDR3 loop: CASSPMRTGGRYEQYF. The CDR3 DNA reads TGTGCCAGCAGCCCTATGAGAACAGGAGGGCGGTACGAGCAGTACTTC.

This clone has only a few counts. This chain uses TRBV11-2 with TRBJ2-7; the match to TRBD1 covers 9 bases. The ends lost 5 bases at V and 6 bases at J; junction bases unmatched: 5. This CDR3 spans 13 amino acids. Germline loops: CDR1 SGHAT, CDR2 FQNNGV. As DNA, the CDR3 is TGTGCCAGCAGCGGCAGACAGGGGGGCGAGCAGTACTTC. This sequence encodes CASSGRQGGEQYF.

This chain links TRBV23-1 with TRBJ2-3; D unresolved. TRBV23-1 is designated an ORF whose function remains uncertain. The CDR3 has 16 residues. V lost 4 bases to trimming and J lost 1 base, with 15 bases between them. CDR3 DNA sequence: TGCGCCAGCAGTCCCAATCCCAACCGGGGCACAGATACGCAGTATTTT. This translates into CASSPNPNRGTDTQYF.

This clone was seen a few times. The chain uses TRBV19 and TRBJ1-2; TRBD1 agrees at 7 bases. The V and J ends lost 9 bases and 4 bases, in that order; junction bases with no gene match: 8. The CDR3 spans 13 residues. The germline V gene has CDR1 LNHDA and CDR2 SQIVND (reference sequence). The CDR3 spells CASANRGIYGYTF. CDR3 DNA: TGTGCCAGCGCTAACAGGGGAATCTATGGCTACACCTTC.